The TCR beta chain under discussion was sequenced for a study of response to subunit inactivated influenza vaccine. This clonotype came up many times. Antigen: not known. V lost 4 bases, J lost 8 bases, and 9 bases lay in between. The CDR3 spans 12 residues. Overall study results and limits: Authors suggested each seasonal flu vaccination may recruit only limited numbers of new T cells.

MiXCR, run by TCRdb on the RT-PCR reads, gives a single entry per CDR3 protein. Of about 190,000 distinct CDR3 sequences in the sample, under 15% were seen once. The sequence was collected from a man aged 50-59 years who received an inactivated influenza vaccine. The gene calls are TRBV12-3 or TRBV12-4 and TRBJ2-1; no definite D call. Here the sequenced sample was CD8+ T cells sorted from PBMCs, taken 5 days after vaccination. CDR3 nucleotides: TGTGCCAGCAGTTCCCGGAGCGATGAGCAGTTCTTC. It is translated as CASSSRSDEQFF.